The source of this TCR beta chain is a study of cytomegalovirus exposure and HLA in healthy donors. There are a few counts of this clone. Its specificity is unknown. The CDR3 is 15 residues long. Germline V gene sequence: CDR1 LNHDA, CDR2 SQIVND (reference sequence). After removal of 5 bases from V and 5 bases from J, the junction contained 9 bases not matched to a gene. Points from the study as a whole: Earlier findings revealed that most TCR beta V segments proved productive either about 87% or about 30% of the time.

PCR amplification relied on 60 Vbeta primers (plus 13 Jbeta primers). TCRdb keeps only in-frame clones here, not all; method: immunoSEQ multiplex PCR. The sample holds approximately 190,000 clones, over 75% seen once. This receptor was identified in a boy aged 2-15 years in good health and CMV-seronegative. Sequencing was carried out using PBMCs. The chain links TRBV19 to TRBJ1-1; 9 bases agree with TRBD1. CDR3: CASSGYRTGETEAFF. The CDR3 DNA sequence: TGTGCCAGTAGTGGTTATCGGACAGGGGAAACTGAAGCTTTCTTT.